The clone carrying this T cell receptor (beta chain) turned up a few times. The antigen is not known. V was cut by 3 bases and J by 0 bases, with 1 base left in between. CDR3 size: 11 residues. Germline CDR1 reads SGHRS; CDR2 reads YFSETQ. The data belong to a study of beta chain features in type 1 diabetes. Study conclusions and caveats: TCRB rearrangement may or may not be influenced by HLA type; here this remained unresolved. Among patients, naive, central memory and Treg TCRB repertoires appeared more similar than among healthy donors. cDNA-based reads could over-represent cells with high TCR expression. When VDJ junctions were examined, type 1 diabetes patients showed fewer insertions and more deletions. The study found moderately but significantly shorter TCRB CDR3s in all four CD4+ subsets of Type 1 diabetes patients.

Reverse transcription of all isolated RNA meant that expressed TCRB transcripts were sequenced. Data came from immunoSEQ multiplex PCR; TCRdb stores just in-frame clones and leaves some out. This repertoire shows about 340,000 clones, around 8.5% found once; its top ten account for about 1%. The sequenced sample consisted of central memory CD4+ T cells from blood. The clonotype was recovered from a man aged 25 to 40 with type 1 diabetes. This chain uses TRBV5-1 with TRBJ2-7, with D uncertain. The CDR3 DNA reads TGCGCCAGCAGCTACTCCTACGAGCAGTACTTC. Protein sequence: CASSYSYEQYF.